Listed below are T cell receptor beta chains from one sample, sequenced in a study of ipilimumab plus nivolumab after autologous stem cell transplantation. The method was immunoSEQ multiplex PCR; TCRdb's version includes in-frame clones alone and lacks a portion of them. The table shows about 43,000 clones, with 70% to 90% occurring only once. Sequencing used PBMCs, obtained in a trial of ipilimumab plus nivolumab as post-transplant consolidation. These receptors all stem from a male donor with multiple myeloma. Both conserved end residues are part of each CDR3. A D gene is named only where the DNA matches it firmly. Size values are once, few and many counts, or a class for expanded clones, and some rows have none.

cdr3_aa,cdr3_nt,clone_size,v_call,d_call,j_call
CASSHGRGGEELFF,TGTGCCAGCAGCCATGGGCGGGGGGGCGAAGAGCTGTTTTTT,.,TRBV6-6,TRBD2,TRBJ2-2
CSVEFGYSGTEAFF,TGCAGCGTTGAATTCGGGTATTCTGGCACTGAAGCTTTCTTT,few,TRBV29-1,.,TRBJ1-1
CASSPYRAGLDGYTF,TGTGCCAGCTCACCTTATCGAGCAGGGTTGGATGGCTACACCTTC,.,TRBV18,.,TRBJ1-2
CASSVAPQSNQPQHF,TGTGCCAGCAGCGTAGCTCCACAGTCCAATCAGCCCCAGCATTTT,.,TRBV9,.,TRBJ1-5
CASSGGPGELFF,TGCGCCAGCAGTGGAGGCCCCGGGGAGCTGTTTTTT,.,TRBV10-1,.,TRBJ2-2
CASSPRYTGELFF,TGTGCCAGCAGCCCCCGCTACACCGGGGAGCTGTTTTTT,.,TRBV11-3,.,TRBJ2-2
CAISESPVGEKLFF,TGTGCCATCAGTGAGTCCCCAGTGGGAGAAAAACTGTTTTTT,.,TRBV10-3,.,TRBJ1-4
CAISEGVSNQPQHF,TGTGCCATCAGTGAGGGGGTTAGCAATCAGCCCCAGCATTTT,.,TRBV10-3,.,TRBJ1-5
CASSPQWPQGGETQYF,TGTGCCAGTAGTCCCCAGTGGCCCCAGGGAGGAGAGACCCAGTACTTC,.,TRBV19,.,TRBJ2-5
CASPEGAGRSDTQYF,TGTGCCAGCCCCGAGGGAGCGGGGCGGTCAGATACGCAGTATTTT,.,TRBV7-2,TRBD2,TRBJ2-3
CASSMNALAGGRETQYF,TGTGCCAGTAGTATGAATGCACTAGCGGGGGGGCGGGAGACCCAGTACTTC,.,TRBV19,TRBD2,TRBJ2-5
CASSQGRTGGDTGELFF,TGTGCCAGCAGCCAAGGCCGGACAGGGGGCGACACCGGGGAGCTGTTTTTT,.,TRBV7-2,TRBD1,TRBJ2-2
CASSFAERNEKLFF,TGCGCCAGCAGCTTTGCAGAAAGAAATGAAAAACTGTTTTTT,.,TRBV5-1,.,TRBJ1-4
CASSINGRAADTEAFF,TGTGCCAGTAGTATAAACGGCAGGGCGGCCGACACTGAAGCTTTCTTT,.,TRBV19,.,TRBJ1-1
CASTRQGSYEKLFF,TGTGCCAGCACCCGACAGGGGAGTTATGAAAAACTGTTTTTT,.,TRBV2,TRBD1,TRBJ1-4
CASLRLGIQAQYF,TGTGCCAGCTTACGGTTGGGGATCCAGGCCCAGTACTTC,.,TRBV28,.,TRBJ2-5
CASSQEPGTPSYEQYF,TGCGCCAGCAGCCAAGAACCGGGGACACCCTCCTACGAGCAGTACTTC,.,TRBV4-1,.,TRBJ2-7
CASSIASGPSYGYTF,TGTGCCAGTAGTATAGCCTCGGGACCGAGCTATGGCTACACCTTC,.,TRBV19,.,TRBJ1-2
CASSQGRGETQYF,TGTGCCAGCAGCCAAGGTCGGGGGGAGACCCAGTACTTC,.,TRBV9,.,TRBJ2-5
CASSYNRLGTEAFF,TGTGCCAGCAGTTACAACAGGTTGGGCACTGAAGCTTTCTTT,.,TRBV6-6,.,TRBJ1-1
CASRLRGTSYEQYF,TGTGCCAGCAGGTTGAGGGGCACCTCCTACGAGCAGTACTTC,.,TRBV6-9,.,TRBJ2-7
CASSADGASYEQYF,TGTGCCAGCAGCGCCGACGGGGCCTCCTACGAGCAGTACTTC,.,TRBV7-3,.,TRBJ2-7
CAWRRTGGFQPQHF,TGTGCCTGGAGGAGGACAGGGGGCTTTCAGCCCCAGCATTTT,.,TRBV30,TRBD1,TRBJ1-5
CASSLTAESQPQHF,TGCGCCAGCAGCCTAACAGCCGAAAGTCAGCCCCAGCATTTT,.,TRBV4-1,.,TRBJ1-5
CASSSPRRVYGYTF,TGTGCCAGTAGTTCCCCCCGCAGGGTCTATGGCTACACCTTC,few,TRBV19,.,TRBJ1-2
CAISQGGVSNQPQHF,TGTGCCATCTCCCAGGGGGGGGTGAGCAATCAGCCCCAGCATTTT,.,TRBV10-3,TRBD1,TRBJ1-5
CASSERGVPDQPQHF,TGTGCCAGCAGTGAACGGGGCGTCCCCGATCAGCCCCAGCATTTT,.,TRBV25-1,.,TRBJ1-5
CASSSDREQPQHF,TGTGCCAGCAGTTCGGACAGGGAACAGCCCCAGCATTTT,few,TRBV27,TRBD1,TRBJ1-5
CASSSRQEPTGAFF,TGTGCCAGTAGTAGCCGACAGGAGCCGACAGGGGCTTTCTTT,.,TRBV19,TRBD1,TRBJ1-1
CASRGTGTGGTEAFF,TGTGCCAGCAGGGGTACCGGGACAGGGGGGACTGAAGCTTTCTTT,.,TRBV6-1,TRBD1,TRBJ1-1
CASSVDRQQFF,TGCGCCAGCAGCGTGGACAGGCAGCAGTTCTTC,.,TRBV5-1,TRBD1,TRBJ2-1
CASSSSRDSLANYGYTF,TGCGCCAGCAGTTCTTCCAGGGACTCGTTAGCTAACTATGGCTACACCTTC,.,TRBV5-1,.,TRBJ1-2
CASSQSTSGVTYEQYF,TGCGCCAGCAGCCAATCGACTAGCGGGGTGACCTACGAGCAGTACTTC,once,TRBV4-1,TRBD2,TRBJ2-7
CASNEGTGYGYTF,TGTGCCAGCAATGAGGGGACAGGCTATGGCTACACCTTC,.,TRBV6-1,TRBD1,TRBJ1-2
CASSIAGGYTDTQYF,TGTGCCAGCAGTATAGCGGGAGGGTACACAGATACGCAGTATTTT,.,TRBV28,TRBD2,TRBJ2-3
CASTQGQVNTGELFF,TGTGCCTCCACCCAGGGACAAGTGAACACCGGGGAGCTGTTTTTT,once,TRBV7-2,.,TRBJ2-2
CASSFAFGTQYF,TGCGCCAGCAGCTTTGCGTTCGGGACCCAGTACTTC,.,TRBV5-1,.,TRBJ2-5
CASSPSRGNYGYTF,TGTGCCAGCAGCCCTAGTCGGGGAAACTATGGCTACACCTTC,.,TRBV7-9,.,TRBJ1-2
CASSPRGDTNEKLFF,TGTGCCAGCAGCCCCCGGGGGGATACTAATGAAAAACTGTTTTTT,.,TRBV6-6,.,TRBJ1-4
CASSFQREAVNEQFF,TGTGCCAGCAGTTTTCAGCGGGAGGCCGTAAATGAGCAGTTCTTC,.,TRBV28,TRBD2,TRBJ2-1